These 25 T cell receptor beta chains were sequenced from one sample in a study of PD-1 blockade in classical Hodgkin lymphoma. Time point here: cycle 4 day 1 (C4D1), after five to seven weeks of nivolumab. All the patients suffered relapse after autologous stem cell transplantation, and brentuximab vedotin exposure differed. Isolation of CD4+ T cells from thawed PBMCs was performed by magnetic negative selection. Profiling relied on immunoSEQ multiplex PCR, and the TCRdb table lists in-frame clones only, not all of them. Of roughly 9,000 clones in the sample, roughly 75% are singletons; the top ten hold over 4.5%. Sequencing was performed on CD4+ T cells from blood, taken before the fourth cycle of nivolumab. These receptors all come from a human donor with classical Hodgkin lymphoma.

This clone appeared a few times. This chain links TRBV7-6 with TRBJ1-5; no firm D call. Trimming removed 2 bases at V and 3 bases at J, with 11 bases between. This CDR3 has 15 amino acids. Germline V gene sequence: CDR1 SGHVS, CDR2 FNYEAQ. The CDR3 reads CASSLYAGSNQPQHF. The CDR3 region has the DNA TGTGCCAGCAGCTTATACGCAGGATCCAATCAGCCCCAGCATTTT.

The genes are TRBV4-1 and TRBJ1-1, with D possibly being TRBD1 (6 bases). CDR1 is MGHRA and CDR2 is YSYEKL in the germline V gene. V gave up 4 bases and J gave up 12 bases, with 15 bases separating them. The CDR3 totals 12 residues. CDR3: CASSPRKGGTFF. In nucleotides, the CDR3 is TGCGCCAGCAGCCCCCGCAAGGGGGGAACTTTCTTT.

The chain joins TRBV7-9 to TRBJ2-1; TRBD2 matches 9 bases. Germline CDR1 is SEHNR and CDR2 is FQNEAQ (reference sequence). The CDR3 length is 16 residues. V dropped 1 base and J dropped 8; count of bases not matched to a gene: 9. This CDR3 is CASSLGLAGNRDEQFF. The CDR3 DNA sequence: TGTGCCAGCAGCTTAGGGCTAGCGGGGAATAGGGATGAGCAGTTCTTC.

V usage is TRBV7-9 and J usage is TRBJ1-3; D may be TRBD1 (6 bases). The germline V gene has CDR1 SEHNR and CDR2 FQNEAQ (reference sequence). Trimming took 5 bases from V and 0 from J, leaving 11 bases between them. This CDR3 spans 15 amino acids. The CDR3 bases are TGTGCCAGCAGCACCGGACAGTTCTCTGGAAACACCATATATTTT. Translating it yields CASSTGQFSGNTIYF.

This chain connects TRBV10-3 to TRBJ2-5; D is unresolved. The germline V and J ends were trimmed by 8 bases and 5 bases, with 15 bases remaining between them. Germline V gene sequence: CDR1 ENHRY, CDR2 SYGVKD. This CDR3 is built from 13 residues. This CDR3 is CAISFSPQETQYF. In nucleotides, the CDR3 is TGTGCCATCTCTTTCTCACCTCAGGAGACCCAGTACTTC.

The chain uses TRBV7-8 and TRBJ2-3, with 8 bases aligning to TRBD2. The trim removed 2 bases at V and 4 bases at J, leaving 14 bases unmatched. Germline loops: CDR1 SGHVS, CDR2 FQNEAQ. The CDR3 totals 18 residues. In nucleotides, the CDR3 is TGTGCCAGCAGCTTAAGGCCAGTAGCGGGGCTTACTCCAGATACGCAGTATTTT. Translating it yields CASSLRPVAGLTPDTQYF.

The chain has TRBV6-5 and TRBJ2-3, with 8 nucleotides matching TRBD2. The CDR3 contains 15 residues. Germline V lookup: CDR1 MNHEY, CDR2 SVGAGI. J lost 3 bases, V lost 0 bases, and 2 bases had no gene match. The CDR3 region is CASSYSGTRTDTQYF. DNA for the CDR3: TGTGCCAGCAGTTACTCGGGGACTAGAACAGATACGCAGTATTTT.

This rearrangement joins TRBV7-6 to TRBJ2-5, with D possibly being TRBD1 or TRBD2 (6 bases each). Germline V gene data show CDR1 as SGHVS and CDR2 as FNYEAQ. The V end was cut by 3 bases, the J end by 5 bases, with 13 bases between. This CDR3 spans 14 amino acids. CDR3 sequence reads: CASSFLAGGETQYF. DNA for the CDR3: TGTGCCAGCAGCTTCTTAGCCGGGGGCGAGACCCAGTACTTC.

V usage is TRBV28 and J usage is TRBJ1-6; D uncertain. The CDR3 is 18 residues long. V was trimmed by 2 bases and J by 0 bases, leaving 14 bases between them. Germline lookup yields CDR1 MDHEN and CDR2 SYDVKM. CDR3 protein: CASSLGRRLGSYNSPLHF. CDR3 sequence (DNA): TGTGCCAGCAGTTTAGGCCGAAGACTAGGCTCCTATAATTCACCCCTCCACTTT.

This rearrangement joins TRBV11-2 to TRBJ2-7; the D is unclear. There are 12 residues in the CDR3. Trimming shortened V by 2 bases and J by 6 bases, and 8 bases separated the two germline ends. CDR1 and CDR2 (germline): SGHAT, FQNNGV. Here the CDR3 DNA reads TGTGCCAGCAGCTTATTACAGAGCGAGCAGTACGTC. It is translated as CASSLLQSEQYV.

The CDR3 DNA reads as TGCGCCAGCAGCTTGGTCGCAAGGTCGGGTGGCTACACCTTC. It yields the protein CASSLVARSGGYTF. The rearrangement joins TRBV5-1 to TRBJ1-2; D gene ambiguous. Germline loops: CDR1 SGHRS, CDR2 YFSETQ. Trimming cost V 0 bases and J 7 bases, with 13 bases left between them. The CDR3 runs to 14 residues.

This chain connects TRBV2 to TRBJ1-1; D ambiguous. Looked up from germline, CDR1 is SNHLY and CDR2 is FYNNEI. The ends were cut back, 7 bases at V and 1 base at J, with 10 bases in the middle. CDR3 size: 13 residues. This chain's CDR3 is CASTGRRNTEAFF. For the CDR3, the DNA is TGTGCCAGCACCGGTAGGAGGAACACTGAAGCTTTCTTT. Variable domain in full (rest from reference TRBV2 and TRBJ1-1): EPEVTQTPSHQVTQMGQEVILRCVPISNHLYFYWYRQILGQKVEFLVSFYNNEISEKSEIFDDQFSVERPDGSNFTLKIRSTKLEDSAMYFCASTGRRNTEAFFGQGTRLTVV.

J is TRBJ2-1 and V is TRBV14; 7 bases map to TRBD2. Germline loops: CDR1 SGHDN, CDR2 FVKESK. The ends lost 6 bases at V and 10 bases at J; junction bases unmatched: 3. This CDR3 has 11 amino acids. The CDR3 spells CASSPGLEQFF. The CDR3 region has the DNA TGTGCCAGCAGTCCGGGACTAGAGCAGTTCTTC. The variable domain in full, with the rest retrieved from reference TRBV14 and TRBJ2-1, is EAGVTQFPSHSVIEKGQTVTLRCDPISGHDNLYWYRRVMGKEIKFLLHFVKESKQDESGMPNNRFLAERTGGTYSTLKVQPAELEDSGVYFCASSPGLEQFFGPGTRLTVL.

The CDR3 spells CASSSRVQPNSPLHF. The CDR3 DNA is TGTGCCAGCAGCTCCAGGGTGCAGCCAAATTCACCCCTCCACTTT. This rearrangement joins TRBV11-2 to TRBJ1-6; possibly TRBD1 for D (5 bases). Trimming shortened V by 4 bases and J by 7 bases, and 14 bases separated the two germline ends. Germline V gene lookup returns CDR1 SGHAT and CDR2 FQNNGV. The CDR3 is 15 amino acids.

This sequence joins TRBV20-1 and TRBJ2-5; unclear D gene. Germline V CDR1 and CDR2: DFQATT, SNEGSKA (reference sequence). V shed 4 bases and J shed 2 bases, with 2 bases lying between them. This CDR3 region has 10 residues. The CDR3 reads CSAIQETQYF. CDR3 DNA sequence: TGCAGTGCTATTCAAGAGACCCAGTACTTC.

The J gene is TRBJ1-4, the V gene TRBV7-9, with TRBD1 as a possible D gene (6 bases). The germline CDR1 and CDR2 sequences are SEHNR and FQNEAQ (reference sequence). Between the trimmed V and J ends, which lost 5 bases and 5 bases, there was a span of 27 bases. The CDR3 extends over 19 amino acids. CDR3 coding DNA: TGTGCCAGCAGCCCAACAATGTTACAACCGGGACAAGAGAATGAAAAACTGTTTTTT. The encoded protein is CASSPTMLQPGQENEKLFF.

The chain joins TRBV28 to TRBJ1-5; maybe TRBD1 (5 bases). Germline V gene sequence: CDR1 MDHEN, CDR2 SYDVKM. The CDR3 spans 17 residues. Trimming took 6 bases from V and 0 from J, leaving 18 bases between them. CDR3 sequence: CASSPPGEIYSNQPQHF. For the CDR3, the DNA is TGTGCCAGCAGCCCCCCGGGGGAGATCTATAGCAATCAGCCCCAGCATTTT.

This clone was observed a handful of times. This chain joins TRBV28 and TRBJ1-5; D perhaps matches TRBD1 (5 bases). Germline V gene data show CDR1 as MDHEN and CDR2 as SYDVKM. The CDR3 consists of 13 residues. V was clipped by 11 bases and J by 2 bases, with 13 bases between them. The CDR3 sequence: CACQGTGNQPQHF. The CDR3 DNA is TGTGCCTGTCAGGGTACCGGCAATCAGCCCCAGCATTTT.

Relative to its sample, this clone is large. This chain connects TRBV7-2 to TRBJ1-4; no clear D gene. Trimming stripped 1 base from V and 10 bases from J, with 10 bases between. The germline gives CDR1 SGHTA, CDR2 FQGNSA. CDR3 length: 13 amino acids. CDR3 nucleotides: TGTGCCAGCAGCTTAGACAGCATGGGAAAACTGTTTTTT. Translating gives CASSLDSMGKLFF.

V and J are TRBV19 and TRBJ2-3; no clear D. The CDR3 is made up of 14 amino acids. The ends were cut back, 7 bases at V and 0 bases at J, with 11 bases in the middle. Germline CDR1 LNHDA, CDR2 SQIVND (reference sequence). CDR3 residues: CASKEMGSTDTQYF. The CDR3 nucleotides read TGTGCCAGTAAAGAGATGGGGAGCACAGATACGCAGTATTTT.

Only one count was recorded for this clone. V is TRBV30 and J is TRBJ1-4; D remains ambiguous. The CDR3 extends over 14 amino acids. CDR1 and CDR2 from the germline V gene are GTSNPN and SVGIG (reference sequence). V dropped 1 base and J dropped 6 bases, with 12 bases sitting between them. CDR3 bases: TGTGCCTGGAGTGGGGAGTTGCTAGATGAAAAACTGTTTTTT. Its translation is CAWSGELLDEKLFF.

This CDR3 reads CASSLTGIDTIYF. CDR3 sequence (DNA): TGTGCCAGCAGTTTAACAGGGATAGACACCATATATTTT. V usage is TRBV28 and J usage is TRBJ1-3; D is possibly TRBD1 (6 bases). V was pared by 2 bases and J by 8 bases, with 10 bases between. The CDR3 totals 13 residues. Germline values: CDR1 MDHEN, CDR2 SYDVKM.

The chain carries TRBV7-2 and TRBJ2-3; 13 nucleotides align to TRBD2. The germline CDR1 and CDR2 sequences are SGHTA and FQGNSA. V trimming: 4 bases; J trimming: 3 bases; junction bases outside the gene matches: 7. CDR3 length: 17 residues. CDR3 DNA: TGTGCCAGCAGCTCCATAGGACTAGCGGGGGTAACAGATACGCAGTATTTT. Translated, it gives CASSSIGLAGVTDTQYF. Together with reference TRBV7-2 and TRBJ2-3, the CDR3 gives the full variable domain: GAGVSQSPSNKVTEKGKDVELRCDPISGHTALYWYRQSLGQGLEFLIYFQGNSAPDKSGLPSDRFSAERTGGSVSTLTIQRTQQEDSAVYLCASSSIGLAGVTDTQYFGPGTRLTVL.

The CDR3 loop is CASSLGDTASGNTIYF. The CDR3 DNA reads TGCGCCAGCAGCTTGGGAGATACAGCCTCTGGAAACACCATATATTTT. The rearrangement links TRBV5-1 to TRBJ1-3; no clear D. This CDR3 is built from 16 residues. The V gene lost 0 bases and the J gene lost 0 bases, with 10 bases spanning the gap. From germline, CDR1 is SGHRS and CDR2 YFSETQ.

The rearrangement links TRBV6-6 to TRBJ2-2, with a weak D call TRBD2 (5 bases). V was trimmed by 5 bases and J by 4 bases, leaving 11 bases between them. Per germline, CDR1 MNHNY and CDR2 SVGAGI (reference sequence). The CDR3 has 14 amino acids. The CDR3 spells CASSASPSTGELFF. CDR3 bases: TGTGCCAGCAGTGCTAGCCCCTCCACCGGGGAGCTGTTTTTT.